The subject of this entry is one T cell receptor beta chain. Its ends do not fully match the called genes, so a read error is possible. These data belong to a study of cytomegalovirus exposure and HLA in healthy donors. Turning to the study itself: A prior analysis found 117 million unique TCR beta sequences from around 200 million T cells.

With 60 Vbeta and 13 Jbeta primers, the PCR was carried out. Clones were sequenced by immunoSEQ multiplex PCR, and TCRdb holds only the in-frame ones, with some missing. The sample contains over 90,000 clones, less than 85% of which appear only once. CDR3 length equals 14 residues. Germline V gene sequence: CDR1 SSHAT, CDR2 FNYEAQ (reference sequence). The chain combines TRBV7-7 with TRBJ2-5; tentative D call: TRBD2 (6 bases). This receptor was taken from a man in his forties or fifties in good health and CMV-seronegative. The sample was PBMCs. The CDR3 bases are TGTGCTAGCAGCTTAGACGGGAGTCAAGAGACCCAGTACTTC. This gives the protein CASSLDGSQETQYF.